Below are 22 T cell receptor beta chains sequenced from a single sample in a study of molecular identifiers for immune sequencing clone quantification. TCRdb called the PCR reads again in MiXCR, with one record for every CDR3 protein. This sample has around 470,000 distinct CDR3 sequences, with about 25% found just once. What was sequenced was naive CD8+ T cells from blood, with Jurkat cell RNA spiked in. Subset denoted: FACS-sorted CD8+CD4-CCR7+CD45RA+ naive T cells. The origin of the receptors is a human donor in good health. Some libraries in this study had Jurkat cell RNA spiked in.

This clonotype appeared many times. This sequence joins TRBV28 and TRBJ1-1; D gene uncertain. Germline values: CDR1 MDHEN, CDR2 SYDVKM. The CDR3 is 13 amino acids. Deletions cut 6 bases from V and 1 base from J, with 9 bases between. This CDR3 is CASSPLPNTEAFF. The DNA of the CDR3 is TGTGCCAGCAGCCCCCTCCCGAACACTGAAGCTTTCTTT.

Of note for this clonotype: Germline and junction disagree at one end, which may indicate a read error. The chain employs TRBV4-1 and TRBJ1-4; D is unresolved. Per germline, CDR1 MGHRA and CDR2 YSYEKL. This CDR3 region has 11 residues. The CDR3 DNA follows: TGCGCCAGCAGCCACTTGGGCTACTTTGTTTTT. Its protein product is CASSHLGYFVF.

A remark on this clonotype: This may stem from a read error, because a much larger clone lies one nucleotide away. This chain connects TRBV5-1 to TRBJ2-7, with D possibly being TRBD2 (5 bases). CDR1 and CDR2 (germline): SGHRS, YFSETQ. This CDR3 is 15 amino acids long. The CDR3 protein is CASSLVSSSLDEQDF. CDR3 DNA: TGCGCCAGCAGCTTGGTGTCTAGCAGCCTCGACGAGCAGGACTTC.

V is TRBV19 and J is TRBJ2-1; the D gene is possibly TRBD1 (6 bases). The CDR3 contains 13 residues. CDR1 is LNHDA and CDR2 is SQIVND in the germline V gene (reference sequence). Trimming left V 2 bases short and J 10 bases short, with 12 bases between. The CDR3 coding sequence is TGTGCCAGTAGTATATCAGGGGCCGGCGAGCAGTTCTTC. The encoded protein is CASSISGAGEQFF. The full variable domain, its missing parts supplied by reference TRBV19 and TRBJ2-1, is DGGITQSPKYLFRKEGQNVTLSCEQNLNHDAMYWYRQDPGQGLRLIYYSQIVNDFQKGDIAEGYSVSREKKESFPLTVTSAQKNPTAFYLCASSISGAGEQFFGPGTRLTVL.

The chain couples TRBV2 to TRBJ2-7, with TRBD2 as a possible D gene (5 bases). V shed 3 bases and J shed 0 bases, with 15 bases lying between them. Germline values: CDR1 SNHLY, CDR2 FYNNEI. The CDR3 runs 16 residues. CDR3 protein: CASSDNPAASSYEQYF. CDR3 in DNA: TGTGCCAGCAGTGATAACCCAGCGGCGAGCTCCTACGAGCAGTACTTC.

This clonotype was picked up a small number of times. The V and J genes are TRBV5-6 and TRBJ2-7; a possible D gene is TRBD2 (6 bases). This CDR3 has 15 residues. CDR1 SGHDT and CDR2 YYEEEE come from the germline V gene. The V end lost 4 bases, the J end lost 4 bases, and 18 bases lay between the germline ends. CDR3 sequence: CASSEHTGTLYEQYF. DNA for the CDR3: TGTGCCAGCAGCGAACATACCGGGACTCTGTACGAGCAGTACTTC. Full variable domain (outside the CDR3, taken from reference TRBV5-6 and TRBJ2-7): DAGVTQSPTHLIKTRGQQVTLRCSPKSGHDTVSWYQQALGQGPQFIFQYYEEEERQRGNFPDRFSGHQFPNYSSELNVNALLLGDSALYLCASSEHTGTLYEQYFGPGTRLTVT.

CDR3 DNA sequence: TGCAGTGCTAGATCGGGGACCGGGGAGCTGTTTTTT. It is translated as CSARSGTGELFF. The V call is TRBV20-1, the J call TRBJ2-2; D possibly corresponds to TRBD2 (5 bases). V lost 2 bases, J lost 5 bases, and 6 bases lay in between. Germline V gene lookup returns CDR1 DFQATT and CDR2 SNEGSKA (reference sequence). The CDR3 extends over 12 amino acids.

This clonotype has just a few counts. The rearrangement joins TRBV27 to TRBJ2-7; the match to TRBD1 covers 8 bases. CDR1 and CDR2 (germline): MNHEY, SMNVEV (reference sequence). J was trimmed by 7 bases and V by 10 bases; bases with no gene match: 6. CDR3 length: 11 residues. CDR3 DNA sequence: TGTGCCACCGGACAGGGTGGGGAGCAGTACTTC. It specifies CATGQGGEQYF.

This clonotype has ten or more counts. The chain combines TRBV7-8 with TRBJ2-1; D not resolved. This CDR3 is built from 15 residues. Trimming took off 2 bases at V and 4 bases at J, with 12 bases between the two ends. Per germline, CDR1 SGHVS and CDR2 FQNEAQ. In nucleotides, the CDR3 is TGTGCCAGCAGCTTAAGAGACCCCCTGTACAATGAGCAGTTCTTC. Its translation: CASSLRDPLYNEQFF.

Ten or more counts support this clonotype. The CDR3: CASSAPGRNTDTQYF. For the CDR3, the DNA is TGTGCCAGCAGTGCTCCGGGACGAAACACAGATACGCAGTATTTT. The rearrangement uses TRBV28 and TRBJ2-3, with D possibly called TRBD1 or TRBD2 (5 bases each). This CDR3 spans 15 amino acids. Per the germline V gene, CDR1 is MDHEN and CDR2 is SYDVKM. V lost 5 bases, J lost 2 bases, and 14 bases lay in between. The entire variable domain, with the rest obtained from reference TRBV28 and TRBJ2-3, is as follows: DVKVTQSSRYLVKRTGEKVFLECVQDMDHENMFWYRQDPGLGLRLIYFSYDVKMKEKGDIPEGYSVSREKKERFSLILESASTNQTSMYLCASSAPGRNTDTQYFGPGTRLTVL.

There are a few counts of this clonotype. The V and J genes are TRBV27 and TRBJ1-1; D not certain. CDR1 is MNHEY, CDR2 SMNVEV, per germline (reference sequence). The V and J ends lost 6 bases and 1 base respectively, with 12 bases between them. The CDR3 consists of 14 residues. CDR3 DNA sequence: TGTGCCAGCAGCCCCCTAGCGGGGAACACTGAAGCTTTCTTT. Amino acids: CASSPLAGNTEAFF.

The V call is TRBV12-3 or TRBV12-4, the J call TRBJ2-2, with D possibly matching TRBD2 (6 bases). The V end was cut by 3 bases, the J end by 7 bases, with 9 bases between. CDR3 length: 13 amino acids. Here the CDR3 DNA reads TGTGCCAGCAGTTTTTGGGAGGTCGGGGAGCTGTTTTTT. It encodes CASSFWEVGELFF.

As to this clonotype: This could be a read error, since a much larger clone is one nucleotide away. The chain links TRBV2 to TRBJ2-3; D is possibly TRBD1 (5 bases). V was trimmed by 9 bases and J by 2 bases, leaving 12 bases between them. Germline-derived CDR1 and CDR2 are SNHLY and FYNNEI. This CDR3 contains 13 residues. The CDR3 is CARDKENTDTQYF. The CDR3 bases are TGTGCCAGGGACAAGGAAAACACAGATACGCAGTATTTT.

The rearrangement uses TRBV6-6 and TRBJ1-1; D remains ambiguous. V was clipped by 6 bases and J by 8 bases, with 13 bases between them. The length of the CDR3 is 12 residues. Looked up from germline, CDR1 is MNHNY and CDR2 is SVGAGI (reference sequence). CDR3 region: CASRYSGIEAFF. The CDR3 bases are TGTGCCAGCAGATACAGCGGGATCGAAGCTTTCTTT.

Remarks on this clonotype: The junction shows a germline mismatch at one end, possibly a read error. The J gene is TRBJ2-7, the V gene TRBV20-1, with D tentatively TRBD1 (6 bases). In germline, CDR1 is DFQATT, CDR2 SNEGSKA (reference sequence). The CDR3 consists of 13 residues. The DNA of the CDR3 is TGCAGTGCTACGCCAGGGGTACCCTACGCGCAGTACTTC. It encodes CSATPGVPYAQYF.

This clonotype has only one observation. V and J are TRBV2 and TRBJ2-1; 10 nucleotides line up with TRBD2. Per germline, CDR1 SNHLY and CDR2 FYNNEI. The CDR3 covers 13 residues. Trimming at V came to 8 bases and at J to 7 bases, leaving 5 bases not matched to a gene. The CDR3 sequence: CASELAGANEQFF. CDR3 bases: TGTGCCAGCGAGCTAGCGGGAGCTAATGAGCAGTTCTTC. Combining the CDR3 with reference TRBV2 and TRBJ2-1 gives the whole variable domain EPEVTQTPSHQVTQMGQEVILRCVPISNHLYFYWYRQILGQKVEFLVSFYNNEISEKSEIFDDQFSVERPDGSNFTLKIRSTKLEDSAMYFCASELAGANEQFFGPGTRLTVL.

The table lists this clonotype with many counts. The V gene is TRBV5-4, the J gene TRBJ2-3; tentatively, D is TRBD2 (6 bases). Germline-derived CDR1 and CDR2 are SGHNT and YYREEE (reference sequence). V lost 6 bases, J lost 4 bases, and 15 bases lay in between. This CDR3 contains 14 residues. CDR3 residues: CASTVVGGADTQYF. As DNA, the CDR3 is TGTGCCAGCACGGTGGTAGGAGGGGCAGATACGCAGTATTTT.

The CDR3 DNA reads as TGCAGTGCTAGATGGGCAGGGACCAGCTCCTACGAGCAGTACTTC. It translates to CSARWAGTSSYEQYF. The gene calls are TRBV20-1 and TRBJ2-7; D might be TRBD1 or TRBD2, each matching 5 bases. CDR3 size: 15 residues. V was pared by 2 bases and J by 0 bases, with 14 bases between. Germline CDR1 and CDR2: DFQATT and SNEGSKA (reference sequence).

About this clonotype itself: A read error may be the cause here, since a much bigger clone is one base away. In DNA, the CDR3 is TGTGCCACCGGTGGGGTAACAGATACGCAGTATTTT. Translating it yields CATGGVTDTQYF. The chain uses TRBV24-1 and TRBJ2-3; D remains unclear. CDR3 length: 12 amino acids. The V gene's germline CDR1 is KGHDR and CDR2 SFDVKD. V gave up 9 bases and J gave up 3 bases, with 9 bases separating them.

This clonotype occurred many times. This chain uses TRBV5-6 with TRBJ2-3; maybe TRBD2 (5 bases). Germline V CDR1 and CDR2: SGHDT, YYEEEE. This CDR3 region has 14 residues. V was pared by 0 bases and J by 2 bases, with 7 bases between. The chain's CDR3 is CASSLGGSTDTQYF. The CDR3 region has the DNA TGTGCCAGCAGCTTGGGCGGGTCCACAGATACGCAGTATTTT.

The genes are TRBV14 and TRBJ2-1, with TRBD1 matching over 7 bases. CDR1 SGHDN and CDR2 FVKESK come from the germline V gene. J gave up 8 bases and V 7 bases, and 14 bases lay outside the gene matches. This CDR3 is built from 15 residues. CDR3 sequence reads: CASNLMTGQADEQFF. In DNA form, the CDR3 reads TGTGCCAGCAACCTTATGACAGGGCAGGCGGATGAGCAGTTCTTC.

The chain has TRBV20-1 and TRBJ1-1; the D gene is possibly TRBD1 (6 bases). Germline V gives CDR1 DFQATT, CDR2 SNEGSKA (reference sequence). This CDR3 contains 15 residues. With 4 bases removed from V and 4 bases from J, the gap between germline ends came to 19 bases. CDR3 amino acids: CSAIIYRERSTEAFF. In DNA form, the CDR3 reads TGCAGTGCTATTATCTACAGGGAAAGGAGCACTGAAGCTTTCTTT.